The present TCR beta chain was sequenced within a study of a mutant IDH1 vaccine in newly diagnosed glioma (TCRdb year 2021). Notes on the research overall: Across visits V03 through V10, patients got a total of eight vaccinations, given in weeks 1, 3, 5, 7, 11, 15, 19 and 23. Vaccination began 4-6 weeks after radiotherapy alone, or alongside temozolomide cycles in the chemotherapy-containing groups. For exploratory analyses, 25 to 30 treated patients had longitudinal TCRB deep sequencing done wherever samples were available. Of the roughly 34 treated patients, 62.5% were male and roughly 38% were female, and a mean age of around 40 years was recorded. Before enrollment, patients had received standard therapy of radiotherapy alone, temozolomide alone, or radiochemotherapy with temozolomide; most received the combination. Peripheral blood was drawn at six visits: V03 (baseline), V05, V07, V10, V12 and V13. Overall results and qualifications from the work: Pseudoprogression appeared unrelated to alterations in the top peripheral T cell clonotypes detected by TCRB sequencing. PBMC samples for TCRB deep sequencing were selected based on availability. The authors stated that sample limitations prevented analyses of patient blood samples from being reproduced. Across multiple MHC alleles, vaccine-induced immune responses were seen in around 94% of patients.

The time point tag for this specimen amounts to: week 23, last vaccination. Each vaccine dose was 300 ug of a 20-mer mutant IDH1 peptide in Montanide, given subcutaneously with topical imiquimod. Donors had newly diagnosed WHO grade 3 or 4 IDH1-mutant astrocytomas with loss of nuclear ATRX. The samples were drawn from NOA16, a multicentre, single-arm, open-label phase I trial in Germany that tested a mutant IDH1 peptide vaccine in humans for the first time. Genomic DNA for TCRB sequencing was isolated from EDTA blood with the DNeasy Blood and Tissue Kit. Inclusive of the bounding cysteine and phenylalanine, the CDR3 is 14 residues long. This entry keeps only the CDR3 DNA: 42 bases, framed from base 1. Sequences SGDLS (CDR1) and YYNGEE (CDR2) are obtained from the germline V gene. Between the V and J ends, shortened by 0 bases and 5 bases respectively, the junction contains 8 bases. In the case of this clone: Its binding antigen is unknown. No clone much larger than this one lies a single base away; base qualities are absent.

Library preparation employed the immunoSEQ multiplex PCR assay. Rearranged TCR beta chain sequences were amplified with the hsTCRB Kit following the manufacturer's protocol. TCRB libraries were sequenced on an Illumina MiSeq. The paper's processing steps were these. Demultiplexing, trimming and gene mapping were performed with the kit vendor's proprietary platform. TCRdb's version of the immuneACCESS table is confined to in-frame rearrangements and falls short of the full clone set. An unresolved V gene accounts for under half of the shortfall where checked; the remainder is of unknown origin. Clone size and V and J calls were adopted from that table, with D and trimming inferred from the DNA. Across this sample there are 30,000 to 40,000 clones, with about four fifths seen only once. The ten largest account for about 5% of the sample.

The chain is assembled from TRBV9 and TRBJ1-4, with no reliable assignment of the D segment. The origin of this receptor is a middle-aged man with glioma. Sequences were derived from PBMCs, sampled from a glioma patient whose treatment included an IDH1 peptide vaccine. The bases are TGTGCCAGCAGCGTAGCCGGTCCCAATGAAAAACTGTTTTTT. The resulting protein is CASSVAGPNEKLFF.